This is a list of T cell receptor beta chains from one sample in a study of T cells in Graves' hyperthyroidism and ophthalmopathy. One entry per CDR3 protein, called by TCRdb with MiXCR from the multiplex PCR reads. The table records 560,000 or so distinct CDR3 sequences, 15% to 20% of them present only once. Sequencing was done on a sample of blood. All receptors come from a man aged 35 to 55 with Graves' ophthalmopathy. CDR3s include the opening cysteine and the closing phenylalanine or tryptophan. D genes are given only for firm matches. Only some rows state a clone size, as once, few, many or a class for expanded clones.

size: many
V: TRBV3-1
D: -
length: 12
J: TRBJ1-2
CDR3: CASSQDAYGYTF
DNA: TGTGCCAGCAGCCAAGATGCCTATGGCTACACCTTC

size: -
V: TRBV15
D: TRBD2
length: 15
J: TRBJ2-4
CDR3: CATSRDLAGGHIQYF
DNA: TGTGCCACCAGCAGAGATTTAGCGGGGGGACACATTCAGTACTTC

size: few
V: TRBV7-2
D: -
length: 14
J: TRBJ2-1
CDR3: CASSRLGLHNEQFF
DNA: TGTGCCAGCAGCCGGCTGGGCCTACACAATGAGCAGTTCTTC

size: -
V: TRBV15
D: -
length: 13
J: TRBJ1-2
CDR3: CATSIRRDYGYTF
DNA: TGTGCCACCAGCATACGCAGGGACTATGGCTACACCTTC

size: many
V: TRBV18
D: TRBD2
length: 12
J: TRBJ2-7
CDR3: CASTREGYEQYF
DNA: TGTGCCAGCACTCGGGAGGGTTACGAGCAGTACTTC

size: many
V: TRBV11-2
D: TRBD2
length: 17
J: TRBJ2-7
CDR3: CASSSRALAGSSYEQYF
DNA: TGTGCCAGCAGCTCCAGAGCGCTAGCGGGAAGCTCCTACGAGCAGTACTTC

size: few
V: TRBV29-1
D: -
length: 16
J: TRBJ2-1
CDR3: CSAETPPGGSYNEQFF
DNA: TGCAGCGCTGAGACTCCTCCAGGTGGGTCCTACAATGAGCAGTTCTTC

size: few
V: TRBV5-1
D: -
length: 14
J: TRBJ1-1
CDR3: CASSWGATDTEAFF
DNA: TGCGCCAGCAGCTGGGGAGCCACCGACACTGAAGCTTTCTTT

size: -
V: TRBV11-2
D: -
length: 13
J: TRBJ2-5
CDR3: CASSLDVRETQYF
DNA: TGTGCCAGCAGCTTAGACGTGCGGGAGACCCAGTACTTC

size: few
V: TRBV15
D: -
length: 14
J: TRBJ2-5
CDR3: CATSRGQVQETQYF
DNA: TGTGCCACCAGCAGAGGACAAGTCCAAGAGACCCAGTACTTC

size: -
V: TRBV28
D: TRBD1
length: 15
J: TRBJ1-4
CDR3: CASSYLQGANKKLFF
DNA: TGTGCCAGCAGTTACTTACAGGGGGCTAATAAAAAACTGTTTTTT

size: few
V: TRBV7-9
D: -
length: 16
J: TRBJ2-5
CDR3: CASSLAQALTQETQYF
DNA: TGTGCCAGCAGCTTGGCTCAGGCCCTTACCCAAGAGACCCAGTACTTC

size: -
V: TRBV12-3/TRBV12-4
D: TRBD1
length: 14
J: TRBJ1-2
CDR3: CASSLYSGGYGYTF
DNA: TGTGCCAGCAGTTTATATTCAGGGGGCTATGGCTACACCTTC

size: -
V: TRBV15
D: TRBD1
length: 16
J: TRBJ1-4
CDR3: CATSRGPGQWHEKLFF
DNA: TGTGCCACCAGCAGAGGACCGGGACAGTGGCATGAAAAACTGTTTTTT

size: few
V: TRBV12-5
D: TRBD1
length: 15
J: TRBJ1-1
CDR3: CASGLGQGLGTEAFF
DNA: TGTGCTAGTGGTTTAGGACAGGGTTTGGGCACTGAAGCTTTCTTT

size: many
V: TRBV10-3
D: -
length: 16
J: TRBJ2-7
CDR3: CAIGESLDTRSYEQYF
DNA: TGTGCCATCGGAGAGAGCCTGGACACGCGCTCCTACGAGCAGTACTTC

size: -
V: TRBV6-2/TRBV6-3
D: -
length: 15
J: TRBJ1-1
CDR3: CASSPMGAANTEAFF
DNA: TGTGCCAGCAGTCCCATGGGGGCAGCGAACACTGAAGCTTTCTTT

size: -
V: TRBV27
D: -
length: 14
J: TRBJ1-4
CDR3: CASSATGLEEKLFF
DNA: TGTGCCAGCAGTGCGACGGGACTGGAGGAAAAACTGTTTTTT

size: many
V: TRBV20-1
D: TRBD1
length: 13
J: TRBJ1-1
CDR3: CSAERTGNTEAFF
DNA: TGCAGTGCTGAGCGGACAGGGAACACTGAAGCTTTCTTT

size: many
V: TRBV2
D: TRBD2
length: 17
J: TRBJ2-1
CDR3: CASSGLLGGGIINEQFF
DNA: TGTGCCAGCAGTGGCCTCCTGGGGGGGGGAATAATCAATGAGCAGTTCTTC

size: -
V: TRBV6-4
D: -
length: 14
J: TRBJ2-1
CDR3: CASSQGSMAGEQFF
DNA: TGTGCCAGCAGCCAGGGGTCTATGGCCGGGGAGCAGTTCTTC

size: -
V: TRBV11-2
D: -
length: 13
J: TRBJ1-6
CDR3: CASSLSWASPLHF
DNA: TGTGCCAGCAGCTTAAGTTGGGCTTCACCCCTCCACTTT

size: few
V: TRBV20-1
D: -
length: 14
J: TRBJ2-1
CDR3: CSGARGLGGNEQFF
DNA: TGCAGCGGCGCCAGGGGTCTCGGCGGCAATGAGCAGTTCTTC

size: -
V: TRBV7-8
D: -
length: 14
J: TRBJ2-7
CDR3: CASSLLGGAYEQYF
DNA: TGTGCCAGCAGCTTATTAGGCGGAGCCTACGAGCAGTACTTC

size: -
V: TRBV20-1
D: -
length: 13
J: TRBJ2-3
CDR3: CSASGGGGDTQYF
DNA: TGCAGTGCTAGCGGGGGAGGGGGAGATACGCAGTATTTT

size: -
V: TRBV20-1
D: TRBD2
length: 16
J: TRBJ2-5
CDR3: CSARLTSGRVWETQYF
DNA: TGCAGTGCTAGGTTGACTAGCGGGAGGGTCTGGGAGACCCAGTACTTC

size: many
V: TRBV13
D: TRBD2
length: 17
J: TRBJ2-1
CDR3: CASSFGGREATYNEQFF
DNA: TGTGCCAGCAGCTTCGGGGGGCGGGAGGCTACCTACAATGAGCAGTTCTTC

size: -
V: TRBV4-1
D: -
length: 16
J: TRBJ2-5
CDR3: CASSQEGVTDQETQYF
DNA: TGCGCCAGCAGCCAAGAGGGGGTGACGGACCAAGAGACCCAGTACTTC

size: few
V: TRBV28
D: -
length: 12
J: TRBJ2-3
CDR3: CASSFGDRAQYF
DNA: TGTGCCAGCAGTTTCGGGGATCGGGCGCAGTATTTT

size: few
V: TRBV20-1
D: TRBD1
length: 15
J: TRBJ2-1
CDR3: CSARERDRSYNEQFF
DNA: TGCAGTGCTAGAGAGAGGGACAGGTCCTACAATGAGCAGTTCTTC

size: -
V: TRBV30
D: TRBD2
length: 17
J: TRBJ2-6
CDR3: CAWSREGRVSGANVLTF
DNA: TGTGCCTGGAGTAGGGAGGGTCGAGTATCCGGGGCCAACGTCCTGACTTTC

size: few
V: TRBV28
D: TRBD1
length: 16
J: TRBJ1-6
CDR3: CASSPRQGSSNSPLHF
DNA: TGTGCCAGCAGTCCCCGACAGGGTAGCAGTAATTCACCCCTCCACTTT

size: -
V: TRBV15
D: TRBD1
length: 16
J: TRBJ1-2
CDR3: CATSRAGGAEAAGYTF
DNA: TGTGCCACCAGCAGAGCAGGGGGGGCGGAGGCGGCTGGCTACACCTTC

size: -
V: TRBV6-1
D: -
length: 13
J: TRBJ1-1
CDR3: CASRENVNTEAFF
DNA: TGTGCCAGCAGAGAAAACGTGAACACTGAAGCTTTCTTT

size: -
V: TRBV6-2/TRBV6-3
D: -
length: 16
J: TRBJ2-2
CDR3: CASSSLSGWMAGELFF
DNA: TGTGCCAGCAGTTCACTATCGGGGTGGATGGCCGGGGAGCTGTTTTTT

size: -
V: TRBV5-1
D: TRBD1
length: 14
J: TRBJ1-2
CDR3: CASSSRQGDYGYTF
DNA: TGCGCCAGCAGCTCGAGACAGGGTGACTATGGCTACACCTTC

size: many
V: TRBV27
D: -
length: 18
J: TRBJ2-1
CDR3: CASPLEEGDASSYNEQFF
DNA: TGTGCCAGCCCCCTCGAGGAGGGAGACGCGAGCTCCTACAATGAGCAGTTCTTC

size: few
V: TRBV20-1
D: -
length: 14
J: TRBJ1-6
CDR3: CSARETTSNSPLHF
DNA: TGCAGTGCTAGAGAGACTACGAGTAATTCACCCCTCCACTTT

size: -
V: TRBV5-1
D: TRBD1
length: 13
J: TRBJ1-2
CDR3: CASSYDRDDGYTF
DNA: TGCGCCAGCAGCTACGACAGGGATGATGGCTACACCTTC

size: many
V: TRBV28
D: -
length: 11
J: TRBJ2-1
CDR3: CASKISSEQFF
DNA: TGTGCCAGCAAAATTAGCAGTGAGCAGTTCTTC

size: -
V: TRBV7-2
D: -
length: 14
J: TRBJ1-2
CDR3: CASSVQGGNYGYTF
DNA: TGTGCCAGCAGCGTACAAGGCGGGAACTATGGCTACACCTTC

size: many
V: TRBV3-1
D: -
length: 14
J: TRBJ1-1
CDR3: CASSPPTTGTEAFF
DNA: TGTGCCAGCAGCCCCCCAACGACGGGCACTGAAGCTTTCTTT